This T cell receptor (beta chain) came from a study of cytotoxic CD8 clonotypes in ibrutinib-treated CLL. This clone occurred once. Produced via immunoSEQ multiplex PCR; TCRdb's table is partial and in-frame only. Of some 20,000 clones listed, around 72% are singletons. This specimen was PBMCs, taken before ibrutinib treatment. The TCR was taken from a human donor with chronic lymphocytic leukemia.

Here the CDR3 DNA reads TGTGCCTGGAGTGTGAAGGCTAGCGCTGATACGCAGTATTTT. Encoded protein: CAWSVKASADTQYF. This chain links TRBV30 with TRBJ2-3; weak D call: TRBD2 (6 bases). Germline CDR1 is GTSNPN and CDR2 is SVGIG (reference sequence). The CDR3 totals 14 residues. The V and J ends lost 0 bases and 6 bases respectively, with 13 bases between them.